Following are 28 T cell receptor beta chains from one sample sequenced in a study of cytomegalovirus exposure and HLA in healthy donors. The study ran its PCR with 60 Vbeta and 13 Jbeta primers. The data were produced by immunoSEQ multiplex PCR, yet TCRdb's version contains in-frame clones alone and is incomplete. The sample has 150,000 to 200,000 clones, around four fifths seen once; the top ten hold under 1.5%. The material sequenced was PBMCs. These receptors all stem from a woman aged 30 to 39 in good health and CMV-seronegative.

The chain's CDR3 is CASMGQSSYNSPLHF. The CDR3 DNA reads as TGTGCCAGCATGGGGCAGAGCTCCTATAATTCACCCCTCCACTTT. The rearrangement links TRBV28 to TRBJ1-6; TRBD1 is a possible D gene (5 bases). Per germline, CDR1 MDHEN and CDR2 SYDVKM. This CDR3 contains 15 residues. The germline V and J ends were trimmed by 7 bases and 0 bases, with 10 bases remaining between them.

The chain joins TRBV5-8 to TRBJ2-7; D uncertain. Germline V gene data show CDR1 as SGHTS and CDR2 as YDEGEE. The CDR3 length is 14 residues. Trimming pared 3 bases from V and 1 base from J, leaving 11 bases between. CDR3 nucleotide sequence: TGTGCCAGCAGCTCCCGGTCACGATCCTACGAGCAGTACTTC. It specifies CASSSRSRSYEQYF.

The V gene is TRBV2, the J gene TRBJ1-5; the D is unclear. Trimming stripped 10 bases from V and 6 bases from J, with 16 bases between. Germline V gene sequence: CDR1 SNHLY, CDR2 FYNNEI. CDR3 size: 13 residues. CDR3 sequence reads: CATSAETSQPQHF. The CDR3 region has the DNA TGTGCCACATCCGCGGAGACCAGTCAGCCCCAGCATTTT.

V is TRBV5-1 and J is TRBJ1-2; tentatively, D is TRBD1 (6 bases). The germline V gene encodes CDR1 SGHRS and CDR2 YFSETQ. There are 13 residues in the CDR3. V lost 1 base to trimming and J lost 8 bases, with 12 bases between them. The chain's CDR3 is CASSLSGADGYTF. The CDR3 region has the DNA TGCGCCAGCAGCTTGTCAGGGGCGGACGGCTACACCTTC.

This clone was found a few times. The V and J genes are TRBV5-1 and TRBJ2-6; TRBD1 aligns across 10 bases. V shed 0 bases and J 0 bases; nucleotides not matched to a gene: 3. Germline CDR1 is SGHRS and CDR2 is YFSETQ. The CDR3 sequence is 18 residues long. Written as DNA, the CDR3 is TGCGCCAGCAGCTTGGGGGACAGGGGACTCTCTGGGGCCAACGTCCTGACTTTC. Protein sequence: CASSLGDRGLSGANVLTF.

The genes are TRBV28 and TRBJ2-5, with 14 bases that match TRBD2. The ends lost 4 bases at V and 0 bases at J; junction bases unmatched: 10. There are 19 residues in the CDR3. The germline gives CDR1 MDHEN, CDR2 SYDVKM. The CDR3 nucleotides read TGTGCCAGCAGTTCTCCTGGGACTAGCGGGGGCCAGTACCAAGAGACCCAGTACTTC. Residues: CASSSPGTSGGQYQETQYF.

The CDR3 region is CASSPSQTGQPQHF. DNA of the CDR3: TGTGCCAGCTCACCTTCCCAGACAGGCCAGCCCCAGCATTTT. The gene calls are TRBV18 and TRBJ1-5, with a tentative D call TRBD1 (6 bases). Germline CDR1 reads KGHSH; CDR2 reads LQKENI. CDR3 length: 14 residues. Trimming took 3 bases from V and 7 from J, leaving 13 bases between them.

The chain has TRBV19 and TRBJ1-1; possible D gene TRBD1, 6 bases. In germline, CDR1 is LNHDA, CDR2 SQIVND (reference sequence). V dropped 3 bases and J dropped 8 bases, with 13 bases sitting between them. There are 13 residues in the CDR3. The CDR3, as DNA: TGTGCCAGTAGTATTGGCCAGGGGAGCGAAGCTTTCTTT. Protein sequence: CASSIGQGSEAFF.

The chain joins TRBV6-6 to TRBJ1-1; TRBD1 is a possible D gene (6 bases). In germline, CDR1 is MNHNY, CDR2 SVGAGI (reference sequence). V was trimmed by 4 bases and J by 1 base, leaving 10 bases between them. The CDR3 covers 14 residues. The CDR3: CASSFGQTNTEAFF. The CDR3 DNA follows: TGTGCCAGCAGTTTCGGACAGACGAACACTGAAGCTTTCTTT.

This clone was counted between two and nine times. The same CDR3 is also encoded by other DNA sequences in this sample. The chain recombines TRBV30 with TRBJ1-5, with D perhaps matching TRBD1 (5 bases). V lost 2 bases and J lost 7, with 15 bases in between. The germline V gene encodes CDR1 GTSNPN and CDR2 SVGIG (reference sequence). The CDR3 totals 14 residues. CDR3 DNA sequence: TGTGCCTGGAGTCTAGACGGGAGGGGACAGCCCCAGCATTTT. Amino acids: CAWSLDGRGQPQHF.

The CDR3 sequence is CASSQESSGLQLFNEQFF. CDR3 bases: TGTGCCAGCAGCCAAGAATCTTCTGGCTTACAGCTTTTTAATGAGCAGTTCTTC. The genes are TRBV4-2 and TRBJ2-1; no clear D. V shed 0 bases and J shed 7 bases, with 22 bases lying between them. Germline V lookup: CDR1 LGHNA, CDR2 YNFKEQ. The CDR3 has 18 residues.

The CDR3 coding sequence is TGTGCTAGTGGTTTTGAGACAGGGGAGCAGTTCTTC. Translated: CASGFETGEQFF. The chain joins TRBV12-5 to TRBJ2-1; 7 bases agree with TRBD1. Germline CDR1 LGHNT, CDR2 FRNRAP. The length of the CDR3 is 12 residues. The V gene end was trimmed by 3 bases and the J gene end by 10 bases; junction bases not matched to a gene: 3.

The chain uses TRBV28 and TRBJ2-2, with D maybe TRBD1 (6 bases). V lost 6 bases to trimming and J lost 5 bases, with 19 bases between them. CDR1 is MDHEN, CDR2 SYDVKM, per germline. This CDR3 comprises 16 residues. The CDR3 DNA sequence: TGTGCCAGCAGACGGACAGACATGATTGGTACCGGGGAGCTGTTTTTT. Residues: CASRRTDMIGTGELFF.

V gene TRBV4-1 combines with J gene TRBJ2-7; D unclear. The V and J ends lost 2 bases and 4 bases respectively, with 27 bases between them. From germline, CDR1 is MGHRA and CDR2 YSYEKL. The CDR3 has 19 residues. The CDR3 sequence is CASSQFRLTAVLGFYEQYF. The CDR3, as DNA: TGCGCCAGCAGCCAATTCCGCCTTACGGCGGTACTCGGGTTTTACGAGCAGTACTTC.

The genes are TRBV5-6 and TRBJ2-7; D possibly corresponds to TRBD2 (6 bases). This CDR3 spans 13 amino acids. V lost 3 bases to trimming and J lost 2 bases, with 9 bases between them. The germline V gene has CDR1 SGHDT and CDR2 YYEEEE. The CDR3 nucleotides are TGTGCCAGCAGCTGGGGACTGACCTACGAGCAGTACTTC. It specifies CASSWGLTYEQYF.

On this clone itself: The junction does not match germline at one end; this may be a read error. V usage is TRBV13 and J usage is TRBJ2-7; a possible D gene is TRBD1 (6 bases). The CDR3 sequence is 14 residues long. The germline gives CDR1 PRHDT, CDR2 FYEKMQ (reference sequence). This CDR3 reads CASSPSRGSYERYF. The CDR3 bases are TGTGCCAGCAGCCCCTCCAGGGGTTCCTACGAGCGGTACTTC.

This clone was seen just once. V is TRBV2 and J is TRBJ1-4; maybe TRBD1 (5 bases). Per the germline V gene, CDR1 is SNHLY and CDR2 is FYNNEI. Trimming pared 7 bases from V and 3 bases from J, leaving 15 bases between. CDR3 length equals 15 residues. CDR3 amino acids: CASNLVETANEKLFF. In DNA form, the CDR3 reads TGTGCCAGCAATCTGGTGGAGACAGCTAATGAAAAACTGTTTTTT.

V is TRBV18 and J is TRBJ2-2, with 7 bases that match TRBD2. Germline CDR1 and CDR2: KGHSH and LQKENI. There are 15 residues in the CDR3. V dropped 2 bases and J dropped 3; count of bases not matched to a gene: 3. The CDR3, as DNA: TGTGCCAGCTCACCAGGGGGGGTCTACACCGGGGAGCTGTTTTTT. Translating it yields CASSPGGVYTGELFF. The entire variable domain, with the rest obtained from reference TRBV18 and TRBJ2-2, is as follows: NAGVMQNPRHLVRRRGQEARLRCSPMKGHSHVYWYRQLPEEGLKFMVYLQKENIIDESGMPKERFSAEFPKEGPSILRIQQVVRGDSAAYFCASSPGGVYTGELFFGEGSRLTVL.

This clone was detected a few times. This sequence joins TRBV7-9 and TRBJ2-7, with 8 positions matching TRBD1. V was pared by 8 bases and J by 4 bases, with 4 bases of the junction left unmatched. CDR1 is SEHNR and CDR2 is FQNEAQ in the germline V gene (reference sequence). This CDR3 is 12 amino acids long. The CDR3 loop is CASGTGGYEQYF. In DNA form, the CDR3 reads TGTGCCAGCGGGACAGGCGGATACGAGCAGTACTTC.

This sequence joins TRBV30 and TRBJ1-6, with a possible D match to TRBD1 (6 bases). The germline CDR1 and CDR2 sequences are GTSNPN and SVGIG (reference sequence). The CDR3 is 19 amino acids. V lost 0 bases and J lost 1, with 19 bases in between. CDR3 in amino acids: CAWSVESWAQGSYNSPLHF. The DNA of the CDR3 is TGTGCCTGGAGTGTAGAGTCCTGGGCTCAGGGGTCCTATAATTCACCCCTCCACTTT.

J is TRBJ2-7 and V is TRBV29-1, with 10 bases identical to TRBD1. Per germline, CDR1 SQVTM and CDR2 ANQGSEA. The CDR3 is 13 residues long. V was pared by 7 bases and J by 5 bases, with 8 bases of the junction left unmatched. The CDR3 loop reads CSAATDRGDEQYF. The CDR3 nucleotides read TGCAGCGCCGCAACGGACAGGGGGGACGAGCAGTACTTC.

The chain carries TRBV7-2 and TRBJ1-1; weak D call: TRBD1 (6 bases). From germline, CDR1 is SGHTA and CDR2 FQGNSA. Trimming removed 2 bases from V and 4 bases from J, with 8 bases in between. The CDR3 sequence is 13 residues long. The CDR3, as DNA: TGTGCCAGCAGCTTATCCAGGGGCACTGAAGCTTTCTTT. Residues: CASSLSRGTEAFF. The full variable domain, in which reference TRBV7-2 and TRBJ1-1 provide the parts outside the CDR3, is GAGVSQSPSNKVTEKGKDVELRCDPISGHTALYWYRQSLGQGLEFLIYFQGNSAPDKSGLPSDRFSAERTGGSVSTLTIQRTQQEDSAVYLCASSLSRGTEAFFGQGTRLTVV.

The chain couples TRBV15 to TRBJ1-4; D call uncertain. There are 15 residues in the CDR3. V gave up 5 bases and J gave up 0 bases, with 10 bases separating them. CDR1 is LNHNV and CDR2 is YYDKDF in the germline V gene (reference sequence). This chain's CDR3 is CATSLHDSTNEKLFF. As DNA, the CDR3 is TGTGCCACCAGCCTTCATGACTCAACTAATGAAAAACTGTTTTTT.

The gene calls are TRBV11-2 and TRBJ1-3; the match to TRBD1 covers 8 bases. Germline assignment: CDR1 SGHAT and CDR2 FQNNGV. The CDR3 is 15 amino acids. The trim removed 5 bases at V and 2 bases at J, leaving 5 bases unmatched. CDR3 in DNA: TGTGCCAGCAGCCCCCGGACAGGGACTGGAAACACCATATATTTT. Translating it yields CASSPRTGTGNTIYF.

This rearrangement joins TRBV14 to TRBJ2-3; D perhaps matches TRBD1 (6 bases). CDR1 and CDR2 from the germline V gene are SGHDN and FVKESK. This CDR3 region has 15 residues. Trimming left V 4 bases short and J 6 bases short, with 17 bases between. In nucleotides, the CDR3 is TGTGCCAGCAGCCGCCGACAGGCCCCCTTTGATACGCAGTATTTT. Its protein is CASSRRQAPFDTQYF.

This rearrangement joins TRBV19 to TRBJ2-1; unclear D gene. The V gene lost 4 bases and the J gene lost 1 base, with 11 bases spanning the gap. Germline V gives CDR1 LNHDA, CDR2 SQIVND (reference sequence). This CDR3 has 15 residues. CDR3 protein: CASSRAAFSYNEQFF. The CDR3 DNA follows: TGTGCCAGTAGTAGGGCAGCCTTTTCCTACAATGAGCAGTTCTTC.

The chain has TRBV4-1 and TRBJ1-4; D might be TRBD1 (5 bases). The CDR3 is made up of 15 amino acids. Germline V lookup: CDR1 MGHRA, CDR2 YSYEKL. V was pared by 0 bases and J by 6 bases, with 11 bases between. CDR3 sequence: CASSQDLGGDEKLFF. DNA of the CDR3: TGCGCCAGCAGCCAAGATCTGGGGGGGGATGAAAAACTGTTTTTT.

The chain employs TRBV19 and TRBJ1-1; 7 bases line up with TRBD1. Germline trimming cut 4 bases from V and 8 bases from J; bases unmatched to any gene: 10. Germline V CDR1 and CDR2: LNHDA, SQIVND (reference sequence). The length of the CDR3 is 14 residues. CDR3 sequence (DNA): TGTGCCAGTAGTAAAATACTAACAGGGGACGAAGCTTTCTTT. It translates to CASSKILTGDEAFF.